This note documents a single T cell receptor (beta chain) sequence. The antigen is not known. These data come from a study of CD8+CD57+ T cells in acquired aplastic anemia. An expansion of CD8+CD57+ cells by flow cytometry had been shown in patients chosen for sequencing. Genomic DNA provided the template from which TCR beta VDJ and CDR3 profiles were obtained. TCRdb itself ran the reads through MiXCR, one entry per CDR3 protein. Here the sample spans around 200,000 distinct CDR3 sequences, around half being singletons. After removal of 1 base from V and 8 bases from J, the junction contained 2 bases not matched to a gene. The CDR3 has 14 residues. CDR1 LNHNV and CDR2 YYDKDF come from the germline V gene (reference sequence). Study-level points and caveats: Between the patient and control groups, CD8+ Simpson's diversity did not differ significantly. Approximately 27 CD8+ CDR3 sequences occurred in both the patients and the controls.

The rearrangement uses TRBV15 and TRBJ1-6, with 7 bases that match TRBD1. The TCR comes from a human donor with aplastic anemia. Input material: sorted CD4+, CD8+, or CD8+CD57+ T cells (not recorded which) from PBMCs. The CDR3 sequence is CATSRGQGDSPLHF. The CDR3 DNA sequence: TGTGCCACCAGCAGAGGACAGGGAGATTCACCCCTCCACTTT. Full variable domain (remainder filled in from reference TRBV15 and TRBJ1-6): DAMVIQNPRYQVTQFGKPVTLSCSQTLNHNVMYWYQQKSSQAPKLLFHYYDKDFNNEADTPDNFQSRRPNTSFCFLDIRSPGLGDTAMYLCATSRGQGDSPLHFGNGTRLTVT.